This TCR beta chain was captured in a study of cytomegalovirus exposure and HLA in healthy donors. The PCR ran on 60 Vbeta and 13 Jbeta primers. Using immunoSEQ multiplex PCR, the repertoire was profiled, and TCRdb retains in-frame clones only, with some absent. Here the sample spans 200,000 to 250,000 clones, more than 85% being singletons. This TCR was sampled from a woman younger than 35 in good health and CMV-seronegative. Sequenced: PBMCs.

CDR3 nucleotide sequence: TGCGCCAGCAGCTTGGTTCCGGTAAACTCTGGAAACACCATATATTTT. Residues: CASSLVPVNSGNTIYF. This chain links TRBV5-1 with TRBJ1-3, with no clear D. Looked up from germline, CDR1 is SGHRS and CDR2 is YFSETQ. V was cut by 0 bases and J by 0 bases, with 10 bases left in between. The CDR3 consists of 16 residues.